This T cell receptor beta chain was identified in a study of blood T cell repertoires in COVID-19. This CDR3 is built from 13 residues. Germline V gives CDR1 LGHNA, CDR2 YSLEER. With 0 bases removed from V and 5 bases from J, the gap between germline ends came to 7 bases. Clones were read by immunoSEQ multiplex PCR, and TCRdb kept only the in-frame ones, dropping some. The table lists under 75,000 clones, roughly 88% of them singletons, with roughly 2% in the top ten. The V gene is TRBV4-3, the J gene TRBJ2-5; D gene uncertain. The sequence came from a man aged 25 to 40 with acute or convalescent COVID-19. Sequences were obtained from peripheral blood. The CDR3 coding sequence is TGCGCCAGCAGCCAAGATAAGGAGGAGACCCAGTACTTC. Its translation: CASSQDKEETQYF.